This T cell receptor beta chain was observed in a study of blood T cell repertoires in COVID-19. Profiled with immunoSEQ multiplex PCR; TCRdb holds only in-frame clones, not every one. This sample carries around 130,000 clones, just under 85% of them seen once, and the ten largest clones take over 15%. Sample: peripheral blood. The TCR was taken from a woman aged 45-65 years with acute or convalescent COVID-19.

CDR3 amino acids: CASSPNYYSNQPQHF. The CDR3, as DNA: TGTGCCAGCAGTCCTAACTATTATAGCAATCAGCCCCAGCATTTT. This chain links TRBV6-5 with TRBJ1-5, with D hard to call. This CDR3 is 15 amino acids long. Germline assignment: CDR1 MNHEY and CDR2 SVGAGI. The germline V and J ends were trimmed by 5 bases and 0 bases, with 11 bases remaining between them.